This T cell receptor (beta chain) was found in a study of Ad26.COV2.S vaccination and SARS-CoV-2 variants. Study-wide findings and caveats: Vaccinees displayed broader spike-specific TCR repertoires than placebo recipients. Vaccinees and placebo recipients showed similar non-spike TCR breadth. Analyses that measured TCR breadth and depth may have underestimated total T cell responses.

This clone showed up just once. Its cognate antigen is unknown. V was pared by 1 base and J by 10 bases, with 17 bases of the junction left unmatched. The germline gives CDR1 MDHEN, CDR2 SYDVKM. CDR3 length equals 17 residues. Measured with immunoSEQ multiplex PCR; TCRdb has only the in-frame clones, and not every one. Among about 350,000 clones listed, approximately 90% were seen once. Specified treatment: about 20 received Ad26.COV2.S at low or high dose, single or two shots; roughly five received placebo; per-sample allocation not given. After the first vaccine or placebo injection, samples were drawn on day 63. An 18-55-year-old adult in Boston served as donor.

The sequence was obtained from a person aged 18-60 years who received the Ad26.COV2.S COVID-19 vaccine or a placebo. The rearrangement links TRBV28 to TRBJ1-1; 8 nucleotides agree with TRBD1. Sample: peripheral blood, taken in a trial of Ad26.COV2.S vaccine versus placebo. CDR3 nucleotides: TGTGCCAGCAGTTTATTGAGAGGGACCAGGGGGCTGACAAGAGCTTTCTTT. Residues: CASSLLRGTRGLTRAFF.